The entry below gives a single TCR beta chain sequence along with its context. This specimen belongs to a study of blood T cell repertoires in COVID-19. Here immunoSEQ multiplex PCR was the method, and the copy in TCRdb shows in-frame clones only, minus some. The sample has under 140,000 clones; about 70% are singletons. Germline trimming cut 7 bases from V and 5 bases from J; bases unmatched to any gene: 13. The germline gives CDR1 WSHSY, CDR2 SAAADI. This CDR3 contains 17 residues. The chain couples TRBV10-2 to TRBJ2-2, with 10 bases identical to TRBD1. The receptor was derived from an older woman with acute or convalescent COVID-19. Sample: peripheral blood. The CDR3 spells CASIIDRGRSGTGELFF. The CDR3 DNA follows: TGCGCCAGCATAATTGACAGGGGGCGAAGCGGGACCGGGGAGCTGTTTTTT.